This passage covers 19 T cell receptor beta chains from one sample sequenced in a study of blood T cells in healthy people across ages. A sample-barcoded 5' primer and a J-beta primer mix were used in a second PCR of roughly 6 to 11 cycles. TCRdb redid the calling of the 5' RACE reads with MiXCR, one entry per CDR3 protein. The repertoire holds just under 750,000 distinct CDR3 sequences, with approximately 21% as singletons. Specimen: blood. Every receptor here comes from a man in his 70s in good health.

The gene calls are TRBV3-1 and TRBJ2-3; 13 bases map to TRBD2. The CDR3 is made up of 16 amino acids. Per the germline V gene, CDR1 is LGHDT and CDR2 is YNNKEL (reference sequence). V gave up 2 bases and J gave up 7 bases; unmatched junction bases: 6. The CDR3, as DNA: TGTGCCAGCAGCCAAACTAGCGGGAGGGCCCCTAATACGCAGTATTTT. It codes for CASSQTSGRAPNTQYF.

Only one count was recorded for this clonotype. V is TRBV7-2 and J is TRBJ2-5; 10 positions match TRBD1. Trimming took 2 bases from V and 1 from J; bases not matched to a gene: 4. The CDR3 runs to 16 residues. The germline V gene encodes CDR1 SGHTA and CDR2 FQGNSA. This CDR3 reads CASSLRGQGLQETQYF. In DNA, the CDR3 is TGTGCCAGCAGCTTAAGGGGACAGGGGCTCCAAGAGACCCAGTACTTC.

As DNA, the CDR3 is TGTGCCAGTAGTATCCAGGGTTCCGAGACCCAGTACTTC. This codes for CASSIQGSETQYF. The chain links TRBV19 to TRBJ2-5; weak D call: TRBD1 (5 bases). This CDR3 contains 13 residues. Germline CDR1 and CDR2: LNHDA and SQIVND (reference sequence). Trimming took off 3 bases at V and 5 bases at J, with 10 bases between the two ends. The full variable domain, in which reference TRBV19 and TRBJ2-5 provide the parts outside the CDR3, is DGGITQSPKYLFRKEGQNVTLSCEQNLNHDAMYWYRQDPGQGLRLIYYSQIVNDFQKGDIAEGYSVSREKKESFPLTVTSAQKNPTAFYLCASSIQGSETQYFGPGTRLLVL.

This clonotype was recorded a few times. The chain has TRBV20-1 and TRBJ2-5, with a tentative D call TRBD1 (5 bases). The CDR3 covers 15 residues. V lost 1 base and J 1 base, leaving 13 bases between the germline ends. Germline V lookup: CDR1 DFQATT, CDR2 SNEGSKA (reference sequence). The CDR3 here is CSARVPGSVQETQYF. CDR3 sequence (DNA): TGCAGTGCTAGAGTCCCAGGGTCGGTCCAAGAGACCCAGTACTTC.

This clonotype was seen only a few times. Mismatch with germline at one junction end may stem from a read error. J is TRBJ1-2 and V is TRBV19; perhaps TRBD1 as D (5 bases). The CDR3 length is 14 residues. Germline CDR1 reads LNHDA; CDR2 reads SQIVND (reference sequence). DNA of the CDR3: TGTGCCGGTAGTATGGGACGGATTAACTATGGCTACACCTTC. It encodes CAGSMGRINYGYTF.

This clonotype turned up a few times. V and J are TRBV7-2 and TRBJ2-3; tentatively, D is TRBD2 (6 bases). Trimming took off 5 bases at V and 1 base at J, with 10 bases between the two ends. The CDR3 runs 14 residues. Germline V gene lookup returns CDR1 SGHTA and CDR2 FQGNSA. The CDR3 DNA reads as TGTGCCAGCAGCAGGCCGGGGGGCACAGATACGCAGTATTTT. Encoded protein: CASSRPGGTDTQYF. The whole variable domain, filled in from reference TRBV7-2 and TRBJ2-3, reads GAGVSQSPSNKVTEKGKDVELRCDPISGHTALYWYRQSLGQGLEFLIYFQGNSAPDKSGLPSDRFSAERTGGSVSTLTIQRTQQEDSAVYLCASSRPGGTDTQYFGPGTRLTVL.

This rearrangement joins TRBV20-1 to TRBJ1-2; a possible D gene is TRBD1 (6 bases). The ends were cut back, 7 bases at V and 4 bases at J, with 13 bases in the middle. Germline loops: CDR1 DFQATT, CDR2 SNEGSKA (reference sequence). This CDR3 contains 12 residues. The CDR3 bases are TGCAGTGTCCCAGGGGTGTCCTATGGCTACACCTTC. Translation: CSVPGVSYGYTF.

In this sample, this clonotype turned up a few times. The V call is TRBV18, the J call TRBJ1-1, with 9 bases that match TRBD1. V was clipped by 0 bases and J by 5 bases; unmatched bases: 7. The CDR3 consists of 16 residues. CDR1 is KGHSH, CDR2 LQKENI, per germline. Written as DNA, the CDR3 is TGTGCCAGCTCACCACCGGGACAGGGTGAGAGGACTGAAGCTTTCTTT. This translates into CASSPPGQGERTEAFF.

This clonotype was detected a few times. CDR3 bases: TGTGCCAGCAGGCCTCGACAGGGGCCCCTAGAGAATGAGCAGTTCTTC. Translated: CASRPRQGPLENEQFF. The chain joins TRBV6-5 to TRBJ2-1; 8 positions match TRBD1. With V trimmed by 6 bases and J by 7 bases, 14 bases remained unmatched. CDR1 and CDR2 from the germline V gene are MNHEY and SVGAGI. CDR3 size: 16 residues.

This clonotype was observed at least ten times. The chain uses TRBV11-2 and TRBJ2-5; D is ambiguous. This CDR3 has 12 residues. Germline CDR1 and CDR2: SGHAT and FQNNGV. The V gene lost 6 bases and the J gene lost 4 bases, with 9 bases spanning the gap. The CDR3 DNA follows: TGTGCCAGCAGTCTTACTGCAGAGACCCAGTACTTC. This encodes CASSLTAETQYF.

This clonotype came up once. The CDR3 bases are TGTGCCAGCGCTGAACAGGGTCCAGATACGCAGTATTTT. Translation gives CASAEQGPDTQYF. J is TRBJ2-3 and V is TRBV6-1; D is perhaps TRBD1 (6 bases). V lost 8 bases to trimming and J lost 4 bases, with 13 bases between them. The CDR3 is 13 amino acids. Germline CDR1 MNHNS, CDR2 SASEGT.

The rearrangement joins TRBV20-1 to TRBJ2-1, with D maybe TRBD2 (5 bases). The CDR3 has 15 amino acids. Germline CDR1 reads DFQATT; CDR2 reads SNEGSKA (reference sequence). Trimming shortened V by 0 bases and J by 1 base, and 10 bases separated the two germline ends. The CDR3 region has the DNA TGCAGTGCTAGAGATGGAGGTTGGTCCTACAATGAGCAGTTCTTC. Encoded protein: CSARDGGWSYNEQFF.

The rearrangement uses TRBV7-9 and TRBJ2-2, with TRBD1 as a possible D gene (5 bases). The CDR3 extends over 13 amino acids. V lost 3 bases, J lost 6 bases, and 8 bases lay in between. The germline V gene has CDR1 SEHNR and CDR2 FQNEAQ (reference sequence). The CDR3 sequence: CASSLQGSGELFF. The CDR3 DNA reads as TGTGCCAGCAGCTTGCAGGGCTCCGGGGAGCTGTTTTTT.

The rearrangement links TRBV7-2 to TRBJ1-2, with a tentative D call TRBD1 (5 bases). The germline V and J ends were trimmed by 4 bases and 4 bases, with 16 bases remaining between them. The germline gives CDR1 SGHTA, CDR2 FQGNSA. The CDR3 extends over 15 amino acids. The CDR3 sequence is CASSSRGDSLYGYTF. DNA of the CDR3: TGTGCCAGCAGCTCTAGAGGGGATTCCCTCTATGGCTACACCTTC.

The J gene is TRBJ2-1, the V gene TRBV12-3 or TRBV12-4; D may correspond to TRBD1 or TRBD2 (6 bases each). Trimming removed 5 bases at V and 3 bases at J, with 11 bases between. The CDR3 is 14 residues long. CDR3 coding DNA: TGTGCCAGCAGTCCCGGGGGCTACTACAATGAGCAGTTCTTC. Translating gives CASSPGGYYNEQFF.

This sequence joins TRBV20-1 and TRBJ2-1; 14 nucleotides agree with TRBD2. CDR3 length equals 17 residues. V dropped 5 bases and J dropped 0; count of bases not matched to a gene: 6. Germline lookup yields CDR1 DFQATT and CDR2 SNEGSKA (reference sequence). The CDR3 nucleotides are TGCAGTGCTTCGGGACTAGCGGGGGTAAGCTCCTACAATGAGCAGTTCTTC. Its translation: CSASGLAGVSSYNEQFF.

This rearrangement joins TRBV5-1 to TRBJ2-3; a possible D gene is TRBD1 (6 bases). This CDR3 contains 13 residues. The V gene's germline CDR1 is SGHRS and CDR2 YFSETQ. V lost 4 bases to trimming and J lost 6 bases, with 12 bases between them. CDR3 residues: CASSPWTVDTQYF. CDR3 bases: TGCGCCAGCAGCCCCTGGACAGTTGATACGCAGTATTTT.

Remarks on this clonotype: One end of the junction does not line up with germline, which may come from a read error. The chain combines TRBV6-6 with TRBJ2-5; 10 bases agree with TRBD1. The germline V gene encodes CDR1 MNHNY and CDR2 SVGAGI (reference sequence). The CDR3 has 11 amino acids. CDR3 sequence (DNA): TGTGCCAGCAGTTACGGGACAGGGGATTTCTTC. Protein sequence: CASSYGTGDFF.

This clonotype was observed a few times. The chain carries TRBV18 and TRBJ2-5, with 7 bases lining up with TRBD2. V was pared by 3 bases and J by 3 bases, with 4 bases of the junction left unmatched. This CDR3 is built from 14 residues. Germline CDR1 reads KGHSH; CDR2 reads LQKENI. CDR3 sequence: CASSPGLSKETQYF. CDR3 in DNA: TGTGCCAGCTCACCGGGACTATCTAAAGAGACCCAGTACTTC.